The next 16 T cell receptor beta chains were all read from a single sample in a study of cytomegalovirus exposure and HLA in healthy donors. The PCR had 60 Vbeta and 13 Jbeta primers. Only in-frame clones appear in the TCRdb table, and some are missing; sequencing was by immunoSEQ multiplex PCR. Of 100,000 to 150,000 clones in the sample, over 70% were seen once. The source material was PBMCs. Every receptor here comes from a woman aged 45-65 years in good health and CMV-seronegative.

The chain carries TRBV29-1 and TRBJ2-5; maybe TRBD2 (6 bases). The J call may be wrong; the DNA end is better matched by TRBJ2-7. The CDR3 is 15 amino acids. CDR1 and CDR2 (germline): SQVTM, ANQGSEA. CDR3 in DNA: TGCAGCGTTGAGGGAGGTCGGAAAAGCTCCTACGAGCAGTACTTC. Residues: CSVEGGRKSSYEQYF.

This sequence joins TRBV21-1 and TRBJ2-7; TRBD2 was called by the table and not checked on the DNA. TRBV21-1 is a recognized pseudogene. The length of the CDR3 is 13 residues. The CDR3 loop is CASSVPGRNEQYF. Written as DNA, the CDR3 is TGTGCCAGCAGCGTTCCGGGTCGAAACGAGCAGTACTTC.

V usage is TRBV6-5 and J usage is TRBJ2-1; 11 nucleotides match TRBD2. The CDR3 has 15 residues. The V gene's germline CDR1 is MNHEY and CDR2 SVGAGI. V was pared by 5 bases and J by 2 bases, with 2 bases of the junction left unmatched. CDR3 sequence reads: CASSLTSGTYNEQFF. CDR3 in DNA: TGTGCCAGCAGTCTGACTAGCGGGACCTACAATGAGCAGTTCTTC.

This chain uses TRBV6-1 with TRBJ2-2; D is unresolved. Germline-derived CDR1 and CDR2 are MNHNS and SASEGT. Trimming took off 2 bases at V and 0 bases at J, with 7 bases between the two ends. The CDR3 runs 15 residues. The CDR3 bases are TGTGCCAGCAGTGAACGCAGAACGAACACCGGGGAGCTGTTTTTT. Translation gives CASSERRTNTGELFF.

This chain uses TRBV6-6 with TRBJ1-3; unclear D gene. This CDR3 is 16 amino acids long. With 0 bases removed from V and 0 bases from J, the gap between germline ends came to 9 bases. Per germline, CDR1 MNHNY and CDR2 SVGAGI (reference sequence). The DNA of the CDR3 is TGTGCCAGCAGTTACTCGAACAGTTTCTCTGGAAACACCATATATTTT. It codes for CASSYSNSFSGNTIYF.

The V gene is TRBV27, the J gene TRBJ2-7; 7 bases align to TRBD1. Germline CDR1 reads MNHEY; CDR2 reads SMNVEV (reference sequence). Germline trimming cut 5 bases from V and 2 bases from J; bases unmatched to any gene: 6. The length of the CDR3 is 14 residues. As DNA, the CDR3 is TGTGCCAGCAGTCCCGGGACAGATACCTACGAGCAGTACTTC. Its translation: CASSPGTDTYEQYF.

V gene TRBV2 combines with J gene TRBJ2-5; TRBD1 agrees at 9 bases. The end of the DNA aligns better with TRBJ2-7, so the J call may be wrong. CDR1 and CDR2 (germline): SNHLY, FYNNEI. The CDR3 loop spans 16 amino acids. CDR3 nucleotide sequence: TGTGCCAGCAGTGACTGGGGGGACAGGGTCGAATACGAGCAGTACTTC. Protein product: CASSDWGDRVEYEQYF.

The J gene is TRBJ2-1, the V gene TRBV27, with 12 bases matching TRBD2. The V gene's germline CDR1 is MNHEY and CDR2 SMNVEV (reference sequence). V dropped 2 bases and J dropped 6; count of bases not matched to a gene: 5. This CDR3 contains 16 residues. CDR3 residues: CASSLLAGGPGNEQFF. DNA of the CDR3: TGTGCCAGCAGTTTACTAGCGGGAGGGCCGGGCAATGAGCAGTTCTTC.

This sequence joins TRBV30 and TRBJ1-1; D perhaps matches TRBD1 (6 bases). V gave up 5 bases and J gave up 0 bases, with 10 bases separating them. The CDR3 totals 13 residues. Germline assignment: CDR1 GTSNPN and CDR2 SVGIG (reference sequence). The DNA for the CDR3 is TGTGCCTGGCAAACAGGGCTGAACACTGAAGCTTTCTTT. This gives the protein CAWQTGLNTEAFF.

J is TRBJ2-3 and V is TRBV4-2, with TRBD2 matching 10 bases. This CDR3 spans 16 amino acids. Trimming cost V 0 bases and J 5 bases; bases outside gene matches: 5. Germline V gene lookup returns CDR1 LGHNA and CDR2 YNFKEQ. The CDR3 spells CASSQDPSGSLDTQYF. DNA of the CDR3: TGTGCCAGCAGCCAAGATCCTAGCGGGAGTCTAGATACGCAGTATTTT.

This chain's CDR3 is CASSYRDVGYTF. CDR3 DNA sequence: TGTGCCAGCAGTTACCGGGATGTTGGCTACACCTTC. This sequence joins TRBV6-6 and TRBJ1-2, with D uncertain. Germline CDR1 reads MNHNY; CDR2 reads SVGAGI (reference sequence). The V end was cut by 2 bases, the J end by 7 bases, with 8 bases between. The CDR3 loop spans 12 amino acids.

This chain joins TRBV28 and TRBJ2-7; no reliable D call. Trimming took 1 base from V and 4 from J, leaving 5 bases between them. The CDR3 runs 12 residues. Per germline, CDR1 MDHEN and CDR2 SYDVKM. DNA for the CDR3: TGTGCCAGCAGTTTATTAGTATACGAGCAGTACTTC. Its protein is CASSLLVYEQYF.

V usage is TRBV7-6 and J usage is TRBJ2-1; 14 bases are a match to TRBD2. With V trimmed by 2 bases and J by 8 bases, 11 bases remained unmatched. Germline values: CDR1 SGHVS, CDR2 FNYEAQ. The length of the CDR3 is 18 residues. The CDR3: CASSLREGGLAGVDEQFF. CDR3 in DNA: TGTGCCAGCAGCTTAAGAGAGGGGGGACTAGCGGGAGTTGATGAGCAGTTCTTC.

This clone occurred a few times. The CDR3: CASSSLGDREYSNQPQHF. CDR3 sequence (DNA): TGTGCCAGCAGCTCCCTAGGGGACAGGGAATATAGCAATCAGCCCCAGCATTTT. The V gene is TRBV28, the J gene TRBJ1-5; 9 bases agree with TRBD1. The trim removed 6 bases at V and 0 bases at J, leaving 12 bases unmatched. The CDR3 is 18 residues long. Germline CDR1 reads MDHEN; CDR2 reads SYDVKM.

V gene TRBV30 combines with J gene TRBJ1-2; 8 bases match TRBD1. The germline V gene has CDR1 GTSNPN and CDR2 SVGIG (reference sequence). The CDR3 length is 11 residues. The CDR3: CAEQGDYGYTF. DNA for the CDR3: TGTGCGGAACAGGGGGACTATGGCTACACCTTC.

V usage is TRBV6-5 and J usage is TRBJ1-1; D is perhaps TRBD1 (6 bases). Germline CDR1 and CDR2: MNHEY and SVGAGI. V was shortened by 8 bases and J by 4 bases, with 14 bases between the two germline ends. The CDR3 extends over 13 amino acids. The CDR3: CASGGRGGTEAFF. The CDR3 nucleotides read TGTGCCAGCGGGGGGCGGGGGGGCACTGAAGCTTTCTTT.